A single TCR beta chain is shown here with its context. The antigen it recognizes is unknown. No clone much larger than this one lies a single base away; base qualities are absent. These data are taken from a study of CD8 T cells in Susac syndrome (dated by TCRdb to between 2017 and 2020). Background for the entire study: Whether CD8+ T cell activation and differentiation in Susac syndrome was antigen driven was tested using repertoire sequencing.

V and J are trimmed by 0 bases and 7 bases, and the gene matches miss 11 bases of the junction. The germline V gene (reference sequence) yields DFQATT for CDR1 and SNEGSKA for CDR2. Including cysteine and phenylalanine, the CDR3 has 16 amino acids. Only the CDR3 DNA stays, 48 bases, in frame from base 1. RNA was extracted with the RNeasy kit and about 0.5 to 1 ug was reverse transcribed using random hexamers. The immunoSEQ multiplex PCR assay, which covers 54 Vbeta and 13 Jbeta segments, was used to amplify TCR beta CDR3 regions. Bias from PCR amplification was corrected by using a synthetic template baseline for primer optimization and for computational correction. On the authors' methods: Only productive sequences were kept, with reads annotated to V, D and J genes according to IMGT and analyzed in immunoSEQ Analyzer. To calculate clonality, Shannon entropy was normalized by log2 of the number of productive unique sequences and then subtracted from one. For each patient and control, public and private clones were evaluated among the 100 most prevalent clones. A clone was defined as Susac-specific if it was absent from the healthy and MS cohorts, from roughly 990 published viral clones and from other ImmuneACCESS disease sequences. TCRdb took the public reads, trimmed them with fastp at Q25, ran MiXCR for clone calling and kept in-frame beta chains. CDR3 protein sequences are deduplicated, and each keeps its most common genes and DNA. The V and J calls shown here were made by TCRdb, not taken from the authors' results. The sample table contains approximately 150,000 distinct CDR3 sequences; only one count was recorded for approximately 95% of them. Approximately 0.11% of the sample goes to the ten largest clones.

Peripheral blood CD8+ and CD4+ T cells from healthy donors, Susac syndrome patients and multiple sclerosis patients were profiled by high-throughput TCR beta sequencing. Treatment-naive patients with stable or active relapsing-remitting disease fulfilling revised McDonald criteria were used as multiple sclerosis controls. Bulk CD8+ and CD4+ T cells were purified by magnetic negative isolation, whereas CD8+ TEMRA cells were enriched by FACS. Blood was drawn into EDTA tubes, processed within 24 hours, and PBMCs were isolated by density gradient centrifugation. PBMCs intended for TCR sequencing were frozen in liquid nitrogen and were later thawed in a 37 degrees C water bath. The sorted or isolated CD4+, CD8+ and CD8+ TEMRA cells had a purity of 90% or higher. Here is what the overall study found, with its caveats: The number of individuals in the TCR sequencing and HLA analysis was recognized as being relatively small.

Specimen: CD4+ T cells from PBMCs. This TCR derives from a human donor with multiple sclerosis. Recombination connected TRBV20-1 to TRBJ2-1; TRBD1 lines up with 8 middle nucleotides. This receptor carries the CDR3 CSARDIFQGAWNEQFF. The DNA sequence is given as TGCAGTGCTAGAGATATCTTCCAGGGGGCTTGGAATGAGCAGTTCTTC.